Below, one T cell receptor (beta chain) is given with its context. Generated by immunoSEQ multiplex PCR, the TCRdb table keeps only in-frame clones and is missing some. The table includes fewer than 700,000 clones, over 75% detected once. Germline V CDR1 and CDR2: SGHAT, FQNNGV. The CDR3 runs to 16 residues. The germline V and J ends were trimmed by 5 bases and 4 bases, with 18 bases remaining between them. This sample was taken from a study of shared T cell receptors in the human thymus. This same sample was also taken into another study, of human thymus T cells. That work states: The thymus was resected at corrective cardiac surgery.

Specimen: thymocytes. This receptor was taken from a boy in the first two years of life with a congenital heart defect. The gene calls are TRBV11-2 and TRBJ2-4; TRBD1 is a possible D gene (5 bases). DNA for the CDR3: TGTGCCAGCAGCCGGTCGAGTCGGCAGGGAAAAAACATTCAGTACTTC. Translation: CASSRSSRQGKNIQYF. Full variable domain (rest looked up from reference TRBV11-2 and TRBJ2-4): EAGVAQSPRYKIIEKRQSVAFWCNPISGHATLYWYQQILGQGPKLLIQFQNNGVVDDSQLPKDRFSAERLKGVDSTLKIQPAKLEDSAVYLCASSRSSRQGKNIQYFGAGTRLSVL.